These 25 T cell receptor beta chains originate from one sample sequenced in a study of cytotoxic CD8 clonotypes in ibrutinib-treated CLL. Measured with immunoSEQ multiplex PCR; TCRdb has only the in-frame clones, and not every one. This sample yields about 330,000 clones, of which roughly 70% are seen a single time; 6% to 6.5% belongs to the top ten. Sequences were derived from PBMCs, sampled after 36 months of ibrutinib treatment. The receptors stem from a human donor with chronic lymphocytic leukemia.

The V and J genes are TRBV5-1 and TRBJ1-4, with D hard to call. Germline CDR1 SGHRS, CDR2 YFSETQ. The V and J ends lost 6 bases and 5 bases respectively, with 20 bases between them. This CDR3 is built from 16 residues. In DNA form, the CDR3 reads TGCGCCAGCATCGCCAACCCGTTCCGGGCAAATGAAAAACTGTTTTTT. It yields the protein CASIANPFRANEKLFF.

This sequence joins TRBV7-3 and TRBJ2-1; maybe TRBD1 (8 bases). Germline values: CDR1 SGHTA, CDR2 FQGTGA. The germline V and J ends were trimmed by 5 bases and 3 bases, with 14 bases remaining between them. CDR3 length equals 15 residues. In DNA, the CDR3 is TGTGCCAGCAGCCCACAGGGGGGGTACTACAATGAGCAGTTCTTC. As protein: CASSPQGGYYNEQFF.

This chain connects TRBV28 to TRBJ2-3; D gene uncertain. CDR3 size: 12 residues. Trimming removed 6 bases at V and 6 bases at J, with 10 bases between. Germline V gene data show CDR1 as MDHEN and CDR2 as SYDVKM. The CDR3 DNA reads TGTGCCAGCAGCCTCCCCTGGGATACGCAGTATTTT. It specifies CASSLPWDTQYF.

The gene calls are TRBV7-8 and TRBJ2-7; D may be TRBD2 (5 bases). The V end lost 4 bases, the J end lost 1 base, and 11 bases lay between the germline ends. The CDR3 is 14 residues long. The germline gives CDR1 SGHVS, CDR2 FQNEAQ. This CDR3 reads CASSSRTGSYEQYF. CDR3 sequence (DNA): TGTGCCAGCAGCTCGAGGACGGGATCCTACGAGCAGTACTTC.

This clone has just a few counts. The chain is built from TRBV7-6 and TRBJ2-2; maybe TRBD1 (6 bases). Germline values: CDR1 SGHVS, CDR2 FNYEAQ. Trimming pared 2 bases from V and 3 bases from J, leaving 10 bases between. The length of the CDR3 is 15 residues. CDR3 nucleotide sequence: TGTGCCAGCAGCTTAACACGGACAGACACCGGGGAGCTGTTTTTT. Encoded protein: CASSLTRTDTGELFF.

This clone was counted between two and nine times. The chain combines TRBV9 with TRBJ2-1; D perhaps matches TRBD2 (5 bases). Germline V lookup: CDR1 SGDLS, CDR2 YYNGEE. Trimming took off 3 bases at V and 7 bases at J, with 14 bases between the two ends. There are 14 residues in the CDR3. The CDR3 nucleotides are TGTGCCAGCAGCGACGCGGGCCTTAGGAATGAGCAGTTCTTC. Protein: CASSDAGLRNEQFF. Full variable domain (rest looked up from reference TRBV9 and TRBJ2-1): DSGVTQTPKHLITATGQRVTLRCSPRSGDLSVYWYQQSLDQGLQFLIQYYNGEERAKGNILERFSAQQFPDLHSELNLSSLELGDSALYFCASSDAGLRNEQFFGPGTRLTVL.

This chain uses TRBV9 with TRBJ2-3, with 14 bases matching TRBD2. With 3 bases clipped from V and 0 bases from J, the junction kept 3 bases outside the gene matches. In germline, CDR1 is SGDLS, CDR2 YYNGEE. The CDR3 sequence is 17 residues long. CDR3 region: CASSGTSGGTSTDTQYF. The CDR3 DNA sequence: TGTGCCAGCAGCGGGACTAGCGGGGGGACAAGCACAGATACGCAGTATTTT.

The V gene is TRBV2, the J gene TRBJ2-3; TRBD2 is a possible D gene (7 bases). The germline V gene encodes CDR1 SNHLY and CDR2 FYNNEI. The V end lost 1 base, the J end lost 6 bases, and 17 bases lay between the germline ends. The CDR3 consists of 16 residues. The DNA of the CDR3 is TGTGCCAGCAGTGAAGATGGGAGGGGGACGGTGGATACGCAGTATTTT. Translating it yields CASSEDGRGTVDTQYF. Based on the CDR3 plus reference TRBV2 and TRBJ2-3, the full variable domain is EPEVTQTPSHQVTQMGQEVILRCVPISNHLYFYWYRQILGQKVEFLVSFYNNEISEKSEIFDDQFSVERPDGSNFTLKIRSTKLEDSAMYFCASSEDGRGTVDTQYFGPGTRLTVL.

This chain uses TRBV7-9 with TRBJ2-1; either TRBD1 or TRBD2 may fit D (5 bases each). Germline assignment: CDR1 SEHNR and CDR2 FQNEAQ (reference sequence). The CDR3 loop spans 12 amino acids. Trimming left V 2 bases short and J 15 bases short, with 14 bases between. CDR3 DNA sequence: TGTGCCAGCAGCTTACCCGGGGCTAGACCGTTCTTC. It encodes CASSLPGARPFF. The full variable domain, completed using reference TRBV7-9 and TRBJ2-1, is DTGVSQNPRHKITKRGQNVTFRCDPISEHNRLYWYRQTLGQGPEFLTYFQNEAQLEKSRLLSDRFSAERPKGSFSTLEIQRTEQGDSAMYLCASSLPGARPFFGPGTRLTVL.

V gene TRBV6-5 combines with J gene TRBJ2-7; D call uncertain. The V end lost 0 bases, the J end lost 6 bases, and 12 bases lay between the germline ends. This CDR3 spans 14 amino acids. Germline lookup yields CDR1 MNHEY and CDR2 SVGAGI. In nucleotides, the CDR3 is TGTGCCAGCAGTTACTCGGGCCGCCCTCTCGAGCAGTACTTC. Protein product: CASSYSGRPLEQYF.

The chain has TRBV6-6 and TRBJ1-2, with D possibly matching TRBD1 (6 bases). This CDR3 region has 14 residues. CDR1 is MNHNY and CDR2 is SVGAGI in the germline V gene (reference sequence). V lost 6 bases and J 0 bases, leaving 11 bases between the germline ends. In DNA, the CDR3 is TGTGCCAGCAGGGGGGGCGGAGCTAACTATGGCTACACCTTC. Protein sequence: CASRGGGANYGYTF.

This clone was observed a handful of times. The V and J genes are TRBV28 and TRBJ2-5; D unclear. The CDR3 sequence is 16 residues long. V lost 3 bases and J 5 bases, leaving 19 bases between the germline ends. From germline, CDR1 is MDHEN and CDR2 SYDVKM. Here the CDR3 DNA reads TGTGCCAGCAGTTTTGTAGTGGCGTCGTCCTGGGAGACCCAGTACTTC. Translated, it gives CASSFVVASSWETQYF. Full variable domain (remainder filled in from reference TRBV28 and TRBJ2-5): DVKVTQSSRYLVKRTGEKVFLECVQDMDHENMFWYRQDPGLGLRLIYFSYDVKMKEKGDIPEGYSVSREKKERFSLILESASTNQTSMYLCASSFVVASSWETQYFGPGTRLLVL.

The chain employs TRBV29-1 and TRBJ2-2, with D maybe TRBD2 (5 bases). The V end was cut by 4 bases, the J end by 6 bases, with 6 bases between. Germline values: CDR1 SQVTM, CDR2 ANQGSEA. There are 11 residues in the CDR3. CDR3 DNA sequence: TGCAGCGTTGGGACTTCCGGGGAGCTGTTTTTT. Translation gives CSVGTSGELFF.

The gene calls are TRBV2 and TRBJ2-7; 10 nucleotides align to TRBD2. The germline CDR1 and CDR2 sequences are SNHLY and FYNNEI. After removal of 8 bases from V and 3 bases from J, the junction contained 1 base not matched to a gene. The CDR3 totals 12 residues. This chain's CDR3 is CASLAGGYEQYF. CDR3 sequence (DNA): TGTGCCAGCTTAGCGGGGGGCTACGAGCAGTACTTC.

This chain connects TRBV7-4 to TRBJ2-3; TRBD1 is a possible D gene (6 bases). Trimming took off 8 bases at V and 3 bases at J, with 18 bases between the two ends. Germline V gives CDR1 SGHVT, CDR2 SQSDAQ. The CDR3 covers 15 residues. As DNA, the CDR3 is TGTGCCAGCCACATCGTCGAGGGGGTGACAGATACGCAGTATTTT. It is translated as CASHIVEGVTDTQYF.

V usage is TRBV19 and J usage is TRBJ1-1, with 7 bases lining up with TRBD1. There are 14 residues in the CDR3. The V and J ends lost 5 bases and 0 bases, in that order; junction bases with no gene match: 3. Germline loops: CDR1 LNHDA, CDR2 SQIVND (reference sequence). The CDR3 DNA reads TGTGCCAGTAGTGGGACAGCTTTGAACACTGAAGCTTTCTTT. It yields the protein CASSGTALNTEAFF.

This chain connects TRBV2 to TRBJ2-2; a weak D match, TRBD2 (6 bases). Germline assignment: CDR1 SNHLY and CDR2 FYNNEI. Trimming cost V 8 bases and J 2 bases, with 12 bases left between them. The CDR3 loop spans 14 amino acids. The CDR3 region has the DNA TGTGCCAGCGAGTCGGACTACAACACCGGGGAGCTGTTTTTT. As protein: CASESDYNTGELFF.

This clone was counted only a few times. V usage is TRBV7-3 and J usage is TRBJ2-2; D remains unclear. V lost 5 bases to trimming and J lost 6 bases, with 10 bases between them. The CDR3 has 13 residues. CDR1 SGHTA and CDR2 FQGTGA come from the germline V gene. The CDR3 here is CASSTHNAGELFF. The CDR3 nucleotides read TGTGCCAGCAGCACCCACAACGCCGGGGAGCTGTTTTTT.

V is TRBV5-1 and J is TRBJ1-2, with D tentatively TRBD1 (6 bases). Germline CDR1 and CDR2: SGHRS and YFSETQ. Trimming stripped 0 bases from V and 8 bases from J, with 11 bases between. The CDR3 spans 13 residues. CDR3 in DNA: TGCGCCAGCAGCTTGGCCGGAACAGGGGGCTACACCTTC. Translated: CASSLAGTGGYTF.

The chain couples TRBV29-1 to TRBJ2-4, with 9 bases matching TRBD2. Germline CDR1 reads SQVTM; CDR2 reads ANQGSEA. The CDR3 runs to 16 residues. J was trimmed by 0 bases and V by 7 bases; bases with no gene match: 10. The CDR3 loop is CSAAGGREVAKNIQYF. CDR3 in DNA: TGCAGCGCCGCGGGGGGGCGGGAGGTAGCCAAAAACATTCAGTACTTC. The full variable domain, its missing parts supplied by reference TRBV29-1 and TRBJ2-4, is SAVISQKPSRDICQRGTSLTIQCQVDSQVTMMFWYRQQPGQSLTLIATANQGSEATYESGFVIDKFPISRPNLTFSTLTVSNMSPEDSSIYLCSAAGGREVAKNIQYFGAGTRLSVL.

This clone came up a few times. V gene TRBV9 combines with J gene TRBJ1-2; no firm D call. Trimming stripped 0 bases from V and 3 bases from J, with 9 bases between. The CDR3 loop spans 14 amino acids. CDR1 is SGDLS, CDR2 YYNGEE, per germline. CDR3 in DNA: TGTGCCAGCAGCGTAGGTTCCGACTACTATGGCTACACCTTC. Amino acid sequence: CASSVGSDYYGYTF.

The CDR3 nucleotides are TGCAGCGGGACAGGGGGGACAGATACGCAGTATTTT. This encodes CSGTGGTDTQYF. The rearrangement uses TRBV29-1 and TRBJ2-3; 10 positions agree with TRBD1. Losses at the gene ends were 7 bases for V and 3 bases for J; bases not matched to a gene: 1. Germline V gene lookup returns CDR1 SQVTM and CDR2 ANQGSEA. The CDR3 has 12 residues.

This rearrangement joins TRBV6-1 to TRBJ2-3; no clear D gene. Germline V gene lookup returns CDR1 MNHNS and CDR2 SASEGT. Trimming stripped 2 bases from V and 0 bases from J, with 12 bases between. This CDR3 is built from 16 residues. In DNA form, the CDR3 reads TGTGCCAGCAGTGAATCCCTCGGCCTTAGCACAGATACGCAGTATTTT. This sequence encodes CASSESLGLSTDTQYF.

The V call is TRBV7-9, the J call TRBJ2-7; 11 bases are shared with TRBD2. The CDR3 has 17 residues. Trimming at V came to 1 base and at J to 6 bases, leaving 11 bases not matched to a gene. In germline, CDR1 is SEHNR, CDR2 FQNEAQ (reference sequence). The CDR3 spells CASSLGSRLAGTGEQYF. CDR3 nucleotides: TGTGCCAGCAGCTTAGGGAGCCGACTAGCGGGAACGGGCGAGCAGTACTTC.

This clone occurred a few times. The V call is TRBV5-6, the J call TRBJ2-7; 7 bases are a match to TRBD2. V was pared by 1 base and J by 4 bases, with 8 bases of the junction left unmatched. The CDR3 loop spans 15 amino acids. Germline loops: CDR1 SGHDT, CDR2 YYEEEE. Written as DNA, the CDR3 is TGTGCCAGCAGCTTGTATACGGGGGGTAGTTACGAGCAGTACTTC. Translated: CASSLYTGGSYEQYF.